The 27 T cell receptor beta chains below were found in one sample sequenced in a study of blood T cell repertoires in COVID-19. Using immunoSEQ multiplex PCR, the repertoire was profiled, and TCRdb retains in-frame clones only, with some absent. The sample carries about 130,000 clones, approximately 82% recorded once. The sample was peripheral blood. The receptors were gathered from a man in his 60s who had recovered from COVID-19.

In this sample, this clone turned up once. This chain connects TRBV4-3 to TRBJ2-3, with D hard to call. V lost 1 base and J 1 base, leaving 6 bases between the germline ends. Germline V lookup: CDR1 LGHNA, CDR2 YSLEER. This CDR3 region has 14 residues. The CDR3 is CASSQVSGTDTQYF. CDR3 nucleotide sequence: TGCGCCAGCAGCCAAGTGAGCGGCACAGATACGCAGTATTTT.

The chain has TRBV27 and TRBJ1-1; the D is unclear. Trimming pared 3 bases from V and 0 bases from J, leaving 5 bases between. The germline gives CDR1 MNHEY, CDR2 SMNVEV (reference sequence). The CDR3 is made up of 13 amino acids. In DNA form, the CDR3 reads TGTGCCAGCAGTTTTCGGGTGAACACTGAAGCTTTCTTT. It codes for CASSFRVNTEAFF.

The sample holds a few counts of this clone. The chain couples TRBV30 to TRBJ1-6; no clear D. The V and J ends lost 0 bases and 10 bases respectively, with 7 bases between them. This CDR3 is built from 12 residues. Germline CDR1 reads GTSNPN; CDR2 reads SVGIG (reference sequence). The CDR3 here is CAWSVRRSPLHF. The CDR3 region has the DNA TGTGCCTGGAGTGTACGGAGGTCACCCCTCCACTTT.

The chain joins TRBV6-1 to TRBJ2-1; perhaps TRBD2 as D (5 bases). V was trimmed by 0 bases and J by 12 bases, leaving 12 bases between them. The length of the CDR3 is 13 residues. Germline loops: CDR1 MNHNS, CDR2 SASEGT. Here the CDR3 reads CASSEASGIGQFF. In DNA form, the CDR3 reads TGTGCCAGCAGTGAAGCTTCGGGGATTGGGCAGTTCTTC.

The chain uses TRBV6-1 and TRBJ1-6; D is perhaps TRBD1 (5 bases). Germline-derived CDR1 and CDR2 are MNHNS and SASEGT. This CDR3 contains 16 residues. The germline V and J ends were trimmed by 4 bases and 3 bases, with 13 bases remaining between them. The CDR3 region is CASSAQGGDYNSPLHF. Here the CDR3 DNA reads TGTGCCAGCAGTGCGCAGGGAGGGGACTATAATTCACCCCTCCACTTT.

The count of this clone is one. This chain uses TRBV15 with TRBJ1-2, with 11 bases fitting TRBD1. This CDR3 has 16 amino acids. Per germline, CDR1 LNHNV and CDR2 YYDKDF (reference sequence). V trimming: 4 bases; J trimming: 4 bases; junction bases outside the gene matches: 8. CDR3 sequence (DNA): TGTGCCACCAGCATTCCGGGACAGGGGGAGGGCTATGGCTACACCTTC. It codes for CATSIPGQGEGYGYTF. The full variable domain, its missing parts supplied by reference TRBV15 and TRBJ1-2, is DAMVIQNPRYQVTQFGKPVTLSCSQTLNHNVMYWYQQKSSQAPKLLFHYYDKDFNNEADTPDNFQSRRPNTSFCFLDIRSPGLGDTAMYLCATSIPGQGEGYGYTFGSGTRLTVV.

The rearrangement links TRBV19 to TRBJ1-5; 8 bases match TRBD1. The germline CDR1 and CDR2 sequences are LNHDA and SQIVND (reference sequence). The CDR3 spans 15 residues. V lost 6 bases to trimming and J lost 4 bases; unmatched junction nucleotides: 8. CDR3 in amino acids: CASSTTGQGNQPQHF. In nucleotides, the CDR3 is TGTGCCAGTAGCACTACTGGACAGGGAAATCAGCCCCAGCATTTT.

The rearrangement links TRBV18 to TRBJ1-5, with D unclear. Trimming removed 3 bases from V and 5 bases from J, with 8 bases in between. This CDR3 contains 13 residues. CDR1 and CDR2 (germline): KGHSH, LQKENI. The CDR3 region has the DNA TGTGCCAGCTCACCCTCGCCGGATCAGCCCCAGCATTTT. Translated, it gives CASSPSPDQPQHF.

This clone was seen repeatedly, ten times or more. V gene TRBV27 combines with J gene TRBJ1-4, with a possible D match to TRBD1 (5 bases). V was pared by 5 bases and J by 7 bases, with 14 bases between. This CDR3 has 14 amino acids. CDR1 is MNHEY and CDR2 is SMNVEV in the germline V gene (reference sequence). The DNA for the CDR3 is TGTGCCAGCAGTGTAGGGTGGGACTCTGAAAAACTGTTTTTT. Amino acids: CASSVGWDSEKLFF.

V usage is TRBV4-1 and J usage is TRBJ2-7; TRBD1 agrees at 12 bases. From germline, CDR1 is MGHRA and CDR2 YSYEKL. The CDR3 extends over 16 amino acids. J lost 7 bases, V lost 2 bases, and 9 bases had no gene match. CDR3 sequence: CASSQLGQGAMWEQYF. The CDR3 coding sequence is TGCGCCAGCAGCCAACTGGGACAGGGGGCGATGTGGGAGCAGTACTTC.

The chain uses TRBV7-6 and TRBJ2-5, with 12 nucleotides matching TRBD2. Trimming cost V 5 bases and J 0 bases; bases outside gene matches: 4. The CDR3 spans 16 residues. Germline loops: CDR1 SGHVS, CDR2 FNYEAQ. The DNA of the CDR3 is TGTGCCAGCAGCAGAGGACTAGCGGGATACCAAGAGACCCAGTACTTC. It translates to CASSRGLAGYQETQYF.

V usage is TRBV7-2 and J usage is TRBJ2-3; 9 positions match TRBD2. Trimming took 5 bases from V and 6 from J; bases not matched to a gene: 6. The CDR3 has 14 amino acids. Looked up from germline, CDR1 is SGHTA and CDR2 is FQGNSA. DNA for the CDR3: TGTGCCAGCAGCCCCTTAGCGGGAGTGGATACGCAGTATTTT. This codes for CASSPLAGVDTQYF.

In this sample, this clone turned up once. This sequence joins TRBV4-3 and TRBJ2-6; D remains ambiguous. The CDR3 runs 16 residues. In germline, CDR1 is LGHNA, CDR2 YSLEER. V gave up 0 bases and J gave up 2 bases, with 8 bases separating them. This CDR3 is CASSQDLHPGANVLTF. CDR3 bases: TGCGCCAGCAGCCAAGATTTACACCCTGGGGCCAACGTCCTGACTTTC.

J is TRBJ2-3 and V is TRBV19; 9 nucleotides align to TRBD2. This CDR3 region has 14 residues. Germline V gene data show CDR1 as LNHDA and CDR2 as SQIVND (reference sequence). The V and J ends lost 0 bases and 5 bases, in that order; junction bases with no gene match: 0. The CDR3 reads CASSIEAGGDTQYF. For the CDR3, the DNA is TGTGCCAGTAGTATAGAAGCGGGGGGAGATACGCAGTATTTT.

In DNA form, the CDR3 reads TGTGCCAGCAGACCCGAGCGGGCAGTAGGGCCCTACGAGCAGTACTTC. It codes for CASRPERAVGPYEQYF. The chain uses TRBV5-6 and TRBJ2-7, with a tentative D call TRBD2 (6 bases). The CDR3 spans 16 residues. Germline CDR1 SGHDT, CDR2 YYEEEE. Trimming stripped 5 bases from V and 2 bases from J, with 20 bases between.

CDR3 coding DNA: TGTGCCAGCAGCTTGAGTACTTTCTCCTACGAGCAGTACTTC. Amino acids: CASSLSTFSYEQYF. The V gene is TRBV5-5, the J gene TRBJ2-7; D is undetermined. The CDR3 has 14 amino acids. CDR1 is SGHKS and CDR2 is YYEKEE in the germline V gene (reference sequence). V lost 1 base and J lost 0, with 8 bases in between.

This rearrangement joins TRBV7-2 to TRBJ2-3, with D maybe TRBD2 (6 bases). The CDR3 has 18 amino acids. The V and J ends lost 2 bases and 0 bases respectively, with 18 bases between them. CDR1 is SGHTA and CDR2 is FQGNSA in the germline V gene. For the CDR3, the DNA is TGTGCCAGCAGCTTATTTGGTGCGGGGTGGACTAGCACAGATACGCAGTATTTT. Translated, it gives CASSLFGAGWTSTDTQYF.

The chain is built from TRBV2 and TRBJ2-3, with 7 nucleotides matching TRBD1. Germline CDR1 is SNHLY and CDR2 is FYNNEI. This CDR3 is 16 amino acids long. J lost 3 bases, V lost 4 bases, and 10 bases had no gene match. This chain's CDR3 is CASSGSTGFRTDTQYF. The CDR3 bases are TGTGCCAGCAGTGGATCGACAGGGTTTCGGACAGATACGCAGTATTTT.

This chain connects TRBV28 to TRBJ2-1; TRBD1 is a possible D gene (6 bases). CDR1 and CDR2 from the germline V gene are MDHEN and SYDVKM. The CDR3 has 16 amino acids. The ends were cut back, 5 bases at V and 0 bases at J, with 14 bases in the middle. The chain's CDR3 is CASSITGPSSYNEQFF. The CDR3 DNA follows: TGTGCCAGCAGTATAACAGGGCCAAGCTCCTACAATGAGCAGTTCTTC.

This sequence joins TRBV9 and TRBJ2-2; 9 bases agree with TRBD1. The CDR3 contains 16 residues. CDR1 SGDLS and CDR2 YYNGEE come from the germline V gene. V dropped 4 bases and J dropped 2; count of bases not matched to a gene: 6. The CDR3 protein is CASSPGTGSNTGELFF. CDR3 nucleotide sequence: TGTGCCAGCAGCCCAGGGACAGGGAGTAACACCGGGGAGCTGTTTTTT. Based on the CDR3 plus reference TRBV9 and TRBJ2-2, the full variable domain is DSGVTQTPKHLITATGQRVTLRCSPRSGDLSVYWYQQSLDQGLQFLIQYYNGEERAKGNILERFSAQQFPDLHSELNLSSLELGDSALYFCASSPGTGSNTGELFFGEGSRLTVL.

This sequence joins TRBV18 and TRBJ1-1; no clear D. Trimming shortened V by 5 bases and J by 4 bases, and 11 bases separated the two germline ends. Germline V gene sequence: CDR1 KGHSH, CDR2 LQKENI. The CDR3 sequence is 13 residues long. Here the CDR3 DNA reads TGTGCCAGCTCATCGACCAGAGGCACTGAAGCTTTCTTT. Its protein is CASSSTRGTEAFF.

This clone was counted between two and nine times. The chain joins TRBV19 to TRBJ1-1; maybe TRBD1 (6 bases). V shed 4 bases and J shed 0 bases, with 12 bases lying between them. This CDR3 has 15 amino acids. From germline, CDR1 is LNHDA and CDR2 SQIVND (reference sequence). The CDR3, as DNA: TGTGCCAGTAGTACTCCGGGACACCTGAACACTGAAGCTTTCTTT. Amino acids: CASSTPGHLNTEAFF.

A word on this clone: The same CDR3 is also encoded by other DNA sequences in this sample. The genes are TRBV7-2 and TRBJ2-5, with 11 bases identical to TRBD2. The CDR3 totals 16 residues. V shed 1 base and J 2 bases; nucleotides not matched to a gene: 3. Germline V gene data show CDR1 as SGHTA and CDR2 as FQGNSA. Here the CDR3 DNA reads TGTGCCAGCAGCTTAGGAGGGACTAGCGGACAAGAGACCCAGTACTTC. It codes for CASSLGGTSGQETQYF.

The chain couples TRBV6-6 to TRBJ1-1; D is perhaps TRBD1 (5 bases). The CDR3 contains 15 residues. Germline CDR1 MNHNY, CDR2 SVGAGI (reference sequence). V was clipped by 3 bases and J by 1 base, with 12 bases between them. This chain's CDR3 is CASSYLGGENTEAFF. CDR3 DNA sequence: TGTGCCAGCAGTTATCTGGGGGGAGAGAACACTGAAGCTTTCTTT.

This clone was detected only once. This chain links TRBV4-1 with TRBJ2-3; 8 nucleotides line up with TRBD2. The CDR3 is made up of 15 amino acids. J lost 5 bases, V lost 4 bases, and 8 bases had no gene match. Per germline, CDR1 MGHRA and CDR2 YSYEKL. CDR3: CASSPLAGGIDTQYF. CDR3 in DNA: TGCGCCAGCAGCCCGCTGGCGGGGGGTATAGATACGCAGTATTTT.

V usage is TRBV7-8 and J usage is TRBJ1-1, with D maybe TRBD1 (6 bases). This CDR3 contains 15 residues. Germline V gives CDR1 SGHVS, CDR2 FQNEAQ. Trimming took off 8 bases at V and 3 bases at J, with 19 bases between the two ends. In nucleotides, the CDR3 is TGTGCCAGCGCCGACTCACAGGGTTTGTACACTGAAGCTTTCTTT. This encodes CASADSQGLYTEAFF.

This clone was picked up one time. CDR3 coding DNA: TGTGCCAGCAGCTTGGGGAGGGGGCGCCTGGACACTGAAGCTTTCTTT. It encodes CASSLGRGRLDTEAFF. The rearrangement links TRBV5-4 to TRBJ1-1, with 7 bases fitting TRBD1. CDR1 is SGHNT and CDR2 is YYREEE in the germline V gene (reference sequence). V trimming: 0 bases; J trimming: 3 bases; junction bases outside the gene matches: 8. The CDR3 runs to 16 residues.